These 30 T cell receptor beta chains came from one sample sequenced in a study of T-cell memory formation after mild COVID-19. TCRdb recomputed calls from the 5' RACE reads with MiXCR, one row per CDR3 protein. The table shows 250,000 to 300,000 distinct CDR3 sequences, with 15% to 20% occurring only once. Input material: PBMCs or a T cell subset sorted from them (not recorded which). The source of these receptors is a young man who had mild COVID-19 (a few samples of this study predate the infection). Cell type and time point are not known.

This chain uses TRBV7-8 with TRBJ1-6, with a weak D call TRBD1 (6 bases). The CDR3 length is 20 residues. The germline V gene encodes CDR1 SGHVS and CDR2 FQNEAQ. Trimming left V 0 bases short and J 1 base short, with 19 bases between. CDR3 sequence (DNA): TGTGCCAGCAGCTTAGCGCTGAGACGGAGGGGGAGGTCCTATAATTCACCCCTCCACTTT. The encoded protein is CASSLALRRRGRSYNSPLHF.

There are a few counts of this clonotype. This rearrangement joins TRBV3-1 to TRBJ1-1, with TRBD1 as a possible D gene (5 bases). Between the trimmed V and J ends, which lost 3 bases and 3 bases, there was a span of 11 bases. There are 14 residues in the CDR3. The germline gives CDR1 LGHDT, CDR2 YNNKEL (reference sequence). CDR3 protein: CASSQRGRDTEAFF. The DNA for the CDR3 is TGTGCCAGCAGCCAGAGGGGTCGGGACACTGAAGCTTTCTTT.

This clonotype was seen only a few times. This chain connects TRBV7-3 to TRBJ2-5; D could derive from TRBD1 or TRBD2 (6 bases each). From germline, CDR1 is SGHTA and CDR2 FQGTGA. The CDR3 is 13 amino acids. V was pared by 8 bases and J by 7 bases, with 17 bases between. The CDR3 reads CASAPGAGGTQYF. For the CDR3, the DNA is TGTGCCAGCGCCCCGGGGGCCGGAGGGACCCAGTACTTC.

The chain uses TRBV28 and TRBJ2-2, with D tentatively TRBD1 or TRBD2 (6 bases each). CDR1 is MDHEN and CDR2 is SYDVKM in the germline V gene. Trimming shortened V by 2 bases and J by 2 bases, and 9 bases separated the two germline ends. The CDR3 is 15 residues long. The CDR3 DNA sequence: TGTGCCAGCAGTTTAGGGGGGCATAACACCGGGGAGCTGTTTTTT. It encodes CASSLGGHNTGELFF.

This clonotype turned up a few times. This chain joins TRBV6-1 and TRBJ2-3; D gene uncertain. This CDR3 contains 11 residues. Looked up from germline, CDR1 is MNHNS and CDR2 is SASEGT. The V end lost 1 base, the J end lost 7 bases, and 3 bases lay between the germline ends. In nucleotides, the CDR3 is TGTGCCAGCAGTGAAGGGTATACGCAGTATTTT. Amino acid sequence: CASSEGYTQYF.

The chain uses TRBV7-6 and TRBJ2-3; D is possibly TRBD1 (6 bases). Trimming pared 2 bases from V and 4 bases from J, leaving 10 bases between. Germline values: CDR1 SGHVS, CDR2 FNYEAQ. The CDR3 runs 14 residues. Here the CDR3 reads CASSLNRAADTQYF. CDR3 nucleotides: TGTGCCAGCAGCTTAAACAGGGCGGCAGATACGCAGTATTTT.

Details on this clonotype: The junction differs from germline at one of its ends, possibly a read error. This rearrangement joins TRBV7-3 to TRBJ2-2; 8 bases line up with TRBD1. The CDR3 is 15 residues long. CDR1 and CDR2 (germline): SGHTA, FQGTGA. The CDR3 here is CASRLGTGNTGELFF. CDR3 bases: TGTGCCAGCCGCTTAGGGACAGGGAACACCGGGGAGCTGTTTTTT.

J is TRBJ1-2 and V is TRBV12-3 or TRBV12-4; tentatively, D is TRBD1 (5 bases). Trimming took 5 bases from V and 3 from J, leaving 10 bases between them. This CDR3 contains 13 residues. The CDR3 coding sequence is TGTGCCAGCAGTCGCGGGACTTACTATGGCTACACCTTC. Translating it yields CASSRGTYYGYTF.

The table lists this clonotype with many counts. The chain joins TRBV11-2 to TRBJ2-2; 8 bases align to TRBD1. The CDR3 covers 15 residues. Germline values: CDR1 SGHAT, CDR2 FQNNGV. Trimming removed 7 bases from V and 6 bases from J; junction bases left unmatched: 10. CDR3: CASTRGQGGAGELFF. CDR3 DNA sequence: TGTGCCAGCACGAGAGGACAGGGCGGCGCCGGGGAGCTGTTTTTT.

The chain employs TRBV4-3 and TRBJ2-3; D uncertain. The V gene's germline CDR1 is LGHNA and CDR2 YSLEER. The V and J ends lost 0 bases and 3 bases respectively, with 7 bases between them. This CDR3 has 14 residues. In nucleotides, the CDR3 is TGCGCCAGCAGCCAAGAAGCCTTTACAGATACGCAGTATTTT. Translation gives CASSQEAFTDTQYF.

In this sample, this clonotype turned up many times. The rearrangement joins TRBV11-3 to TRBJ2-2; unclear D gene. The CDR3 runs 15 residues. The V gene's germline CDR1 is SGHNT and CDR2 YENEEA. V was cut by 5 bases and J by 5 bases, with 15 bases left in between. CDR3 nucleotides: TGTGCCAGCAGCCCGTCGCATACACAAACCGGGGAGCTGTTTTTT. As protein: CASSPSHTQTGELFF.

There are a few counts of this clonotype. This chain uses TRBV7-9 with TRBJ2-5; TRBD2 matches at 11 bases. Trimming cost V 2 bases and J 1 base; bases outside gene matches: 3. The germline V gene encodes CDR1 SEHNR and CDR2 FQNEAQ (reference sequence). This CDR3 has 16 amino acids. The CDR3 loop reads CASSLTTSGTQETQYF. CDR3 in DNA: TGTGCCAGCAGCTTAACGACTAGCGGGACCCAAGAGACCCAGTACTTC.

This chain links TRBV7-2 with TRBJ2-3; TRBD2 aligns across 13 bases. Germline V lookup: CDR1 SGHTA, CDR2 FQGNSA. J was trimmed by 2 bases and V by 5 bases; bases with no gene match: 4. The CDR3 extends over 16 amino acids. CDR3 coding DNA: TGTGCCAGCAGCCCGACTAGCGGGGGGTTCACAGATACGCAGTATTTT. Its translation: CASSPTSGGFTDTQYF.

V and J are TRBV19 and TRBJ1-5; no firm D call. V lost 3 bases and J lost 5, with 14 bases in between. The CDR3 length is 15 residues. The germline gives CDR1 LNHDA, CDR2 SQIVND (reference sequence). CDR3 residues: CASSMTSGQDQPQHF. The CDR3 DNA is TGTGCCAGTAGTATGACTTCGGGTCAGGATCAGCCCCAGCATTTT.

This chain links TRBV15 with TRBJ2-5; the D gene is possibly TRBD1 (6 bases). Germline CDR1 reads LNHNV; CDR2 reads YYDKDF (reference sequence). The CDR3 runs 14 residues. The V end lost 5 bases, the J end lost 1 base, and 11 bases lay between the germline ends. The DNA of the CDR3 is TGTGCCACCAGCGGACGGACAGCCCAAGAGACCCAGTACTTC. It is translated as CATSGRTAQETQYF.

The rearrangement uses TRBV10-3 and TRBJ2-5; D unresolved. The germline V gene encodes CDR1 ENHRY and CDR2 SYGVKD. The CDR3 covers 14 residues. Trimming removed 0 bases at V and 4 bases at J, with 9 bases between. The CDR3 loop is CAISESPYLETQYF. The CDR3 DNA is TGTGCCATCAGTGAGTCCCCGTACTTAGAGACCCAGTACTTC.

The chain joins TRBV7-8 to TRBJ1-3, with D perhaps matching TRBD1 (5 bases). This CDR3 region has 16 residues. The V and J ends lost 2 bases and 1 base respectively, with 12 bases between them. Germline V gives CDR1 SGHVS, CDR2 FQNEAQ. CDR3 sequence: CASSLNGGKSGNTIYF. In nucleotides, the CDR3 is TGTGCCAGCAGCTTAAATGGGGGGAAGTCTGGAAACACCATATATTTT.

V and J are TRBV12-3 or TRBV12-4 and TRBJ2-5; 8 bases fit TRBD1. This CDR3 has 16 amino acids. V lost 1 base to trimming and J lost 1 base; unmatched junction nucleotides: 5. The CDR3 loop reads CASSLGQGRTQETQYF. Written as DNA, the CDR3 is TGTGCCAGCAGTTTAGGACAGGGGAGGACCCAAGAGACCCAGTACTTC.

This clonotype appeared a few times. The chain couples TRBV12-3 or TRBV12-4 to TRBJ2-7; D not certain. This CDR3 contains 13 residues. The V end was cut by 6 bases, the J end by 3 bases, with 12 bases between. The CDR3 loop is CASRMTPFYEQYF. The CDR3 coding sequence is TGTGCCAGCAGAATGACCCCTTTCTACGAGCAGTACTTC.

The chain employs TRBV5-6 and TRBJ1-6; D call uncertain. Germline V gene sequence: CDR1 SGHDT, CDR2 YYEEEE. The CDR3 is 13 amino acids. The V end lost 0 bases, the J end lost 11 bases, and 9 bases lay between the germline ends. The CDR3 sequence: CASSLGGTTPLHF. CDR3 sequence (DNA): TGTGCCAGCAGCTTGGGAGGCACTACACCCCTCCACTTT.

This chain links TRBV5-1 with TRBJ2-1; perhaps TRBD1 as D (5 bases). The germline V gene encodes CDR1 SGHRS and CDR2 YFSETQ. The CDR3 has 17 residues. V lost 4 bases and J 0 bases, leaving 17 bases between the germline ends. The CDR3 DNA reads as TGCGCCAGCAGCCCGATGAGTGGGGCGAGCTCCTACAATGAGCAGTTCTTC. Its protein product is CASSPMSGASSYNEQFF.

This clonotype occurred a few times. V usage is TRBV10-3 and J usage is TRBJ1-5; D unclear. From germline, CDR1 is ENHRY and CDR2 SYGVKD. Trimming shortened V by 10 bases and J by 5 bases, and 18 bases separated the two germline ends. The CDR3 runs 14 residues. The CDR3 here is CATSPVSTDQPQHF. The CDR3 DNA sequence: TGTGCCACCTCACCGGTTTCCACGGATCAGCCCCAGCATTTT.

The sample holds many counts of this clonotype. The rearrangement uses TRBV20-1 and TRBJ1-5; D is uncertain. This CDR3 has 14 residues. Germline V gives CDR1 DFQATT, CDR2 SNEGSKA (reference sequence). V was shortened by 6 bases and J by 5 bases, with 17 bases between the two germline ends. DNA for the CDR3: TGCAGTGCGGTAAAAGGGAAGGCAGATCAGCCCCAGCATTTT. This gives the protein CSAVKGKADQPQHF.

The sample holds a few counts of this clonotype. This chain links TRBV27 with TRBJ2-5; 9 bases are a match to TRBD2. V gave up 4 bases and J gave up 1 base; unmatched junction bases: 4. The CDR3 runs 15 residues. CDR1 and CDR2 (germline): MNHEY, SMNVEV (reference sequence). CDR3 coding DNA: TGTGCCAGCAGTTCTAGCGGGGAACTCCAAGAGACCCAGTACTTC. Its translation is CASSSSGELQETQYF.

In its sample, this clonotype was seen a few times. J is TRBJ2-1 and V is TRBV7-8, with TRBD1 identical over 9 bases. The CDR3 length is 16 residues. Germline V gene lookup returns CDR1 SGHVS and CDR2 FQNEAQ. With V trimmed by 5 bases and J by 7 bases, 12 bases remained unmatched. The CDR3: CASSTTLGTGWNEQFF. In DNA form, the CDR3 reads TGTGCCAGCAGCACGACCCTGGGGACAGGGTGGAATGAGCAGTTCTTC.

This clonotype was counted a few times. The chain recombines TRBV10-3 with TRBJ2-2; D ambiguous. Germline values: CDR1 ENHRY, CDR2 SYGVKD. V gave up 8 bases and J gave up 1 base, with 5 bases separating them. The CDR3 runs to 12 residues. The CDR3 DNA reads as TGTGCCATCTTCGGGAACACCGGGGAGCTGTTTTTT. Translating it yields CAIFGNTGELFF.

The rearrangement uses TRBV20-1 and TRBJ2-7; D uncertain. The V gene lost 6 bases and the J gene lost 0 bases, with 9 bases spanning the gap. Germline assignment: CDR1 DFQATT and CDR2 SNEGSKA (reference sequence). This CDR3 is built from 12 residues. The CDR3 sequence: CSAIRSSYEQYV. DNA of the CDR3: TGCAGTGCCATCAGGAGCTCCTACGAGCAGTACGTC.

This clonotype was detected only a few times. The chain's CDR3 is CASSVSMGASDTQYF. The CDR3 DNA is TGTGCCAGCAGCGTATCCATGGGAGCATCGGATACGCAGTATTTT. The chain carries TRBV9 and TRBJ2-3, with a tentative D call TRBD2 (5 bases). Germline assignment: CDR1 SGDLS and CDR2 YYNGEE. V was cut by 1 base and J by 6 bases, with 15 bases left in between. This CDR3 is built from 15 residues.

This clonotype was found a few times. The chain links TRBV7-2 to TRBJ1-3; D is uncertain. This CDR3 is built from 12 residues. V was shortened by 5 bases and J by 11 bases, with 13 bases between the two germline ends. The germline CDR1 and CDR2 sequences are SGHTA and FQGNSA. CDR3: CASSPGKTAIYF. CDR3 sequence (DNA): TGTGCCAGCAGCCCCGGGAAAACGGCCATATATTTT.

In its sample, this clonotype was seen a few times. This chain joins TRBV5-1 and TRBJ1-6; D is ambiguous. Germline values: CDR1 SGHRS, CDR2 YFSETQ. V shed 4 bases and J shed 9 bases, with 17 bases lying between them. This CDR3 contains 15 residues. CDR3 sequence reads: CASSDGLPGRSPLHF. CDR3 nucleotide sequence: TGCGCCAGCAGCGACGGACTGCCGGGTCGTTCACCCCTCCACTTT.